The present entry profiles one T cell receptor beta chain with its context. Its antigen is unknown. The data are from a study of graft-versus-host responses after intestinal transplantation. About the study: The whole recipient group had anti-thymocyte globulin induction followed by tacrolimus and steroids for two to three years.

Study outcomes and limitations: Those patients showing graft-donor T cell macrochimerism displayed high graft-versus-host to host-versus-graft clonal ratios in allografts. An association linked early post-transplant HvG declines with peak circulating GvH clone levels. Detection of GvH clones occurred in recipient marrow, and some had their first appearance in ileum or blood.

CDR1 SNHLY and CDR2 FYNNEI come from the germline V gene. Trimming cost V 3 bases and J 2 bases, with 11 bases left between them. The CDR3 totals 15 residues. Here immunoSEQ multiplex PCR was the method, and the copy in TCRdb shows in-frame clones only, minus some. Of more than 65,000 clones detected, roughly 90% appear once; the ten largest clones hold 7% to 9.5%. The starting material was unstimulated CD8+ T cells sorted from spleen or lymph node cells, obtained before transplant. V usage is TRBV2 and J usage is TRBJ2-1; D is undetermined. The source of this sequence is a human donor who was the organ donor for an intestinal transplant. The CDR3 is CASSEGRHTYNEQFF. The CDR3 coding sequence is TGTGCCAGCAGTGAGGGCAGACACACCTACAATGAGCAGTTCTTC.